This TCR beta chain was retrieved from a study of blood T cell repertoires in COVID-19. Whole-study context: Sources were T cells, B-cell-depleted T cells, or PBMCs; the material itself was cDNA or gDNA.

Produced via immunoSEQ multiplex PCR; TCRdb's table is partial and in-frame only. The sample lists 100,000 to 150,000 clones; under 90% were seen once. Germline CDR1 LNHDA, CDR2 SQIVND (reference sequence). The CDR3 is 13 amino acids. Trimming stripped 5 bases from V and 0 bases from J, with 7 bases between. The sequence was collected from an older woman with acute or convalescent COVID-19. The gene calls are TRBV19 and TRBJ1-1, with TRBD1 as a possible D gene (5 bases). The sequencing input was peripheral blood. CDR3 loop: CASSQGLNTEAFF. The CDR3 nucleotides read TGTGCCAGTAGTCAGGGATTGAACACTGAAGCTTTCTTT.